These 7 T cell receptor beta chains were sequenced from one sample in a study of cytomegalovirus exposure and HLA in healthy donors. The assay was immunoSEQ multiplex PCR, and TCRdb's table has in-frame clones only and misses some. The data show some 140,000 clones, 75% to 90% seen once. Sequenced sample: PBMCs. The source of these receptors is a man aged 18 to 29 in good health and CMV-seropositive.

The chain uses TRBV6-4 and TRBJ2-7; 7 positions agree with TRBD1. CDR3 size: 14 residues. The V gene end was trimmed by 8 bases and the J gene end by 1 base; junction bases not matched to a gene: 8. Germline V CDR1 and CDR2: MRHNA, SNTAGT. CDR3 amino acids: CASARQGPSYEQYF. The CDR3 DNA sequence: TGTGCCAGCGCCAGACAGGGCCCTTCCTACGAGCAGTACTTC.

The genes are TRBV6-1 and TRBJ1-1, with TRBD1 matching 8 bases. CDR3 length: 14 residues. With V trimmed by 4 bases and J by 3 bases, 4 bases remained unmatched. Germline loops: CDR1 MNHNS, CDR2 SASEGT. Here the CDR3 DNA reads TGTGCCAGCAGTGCCAAACAGGGGGACACTGAAGCTTTCTTT. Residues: CASSAKQGDTEAFF.

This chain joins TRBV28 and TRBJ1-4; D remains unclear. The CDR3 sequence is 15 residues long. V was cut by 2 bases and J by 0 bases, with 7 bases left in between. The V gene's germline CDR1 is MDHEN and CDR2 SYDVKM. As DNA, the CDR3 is TGTGCCAGCAGTTTACCACATGCAACTAATGAAAAACTGTTTTTT. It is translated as CASSLPHATNEKLFF.

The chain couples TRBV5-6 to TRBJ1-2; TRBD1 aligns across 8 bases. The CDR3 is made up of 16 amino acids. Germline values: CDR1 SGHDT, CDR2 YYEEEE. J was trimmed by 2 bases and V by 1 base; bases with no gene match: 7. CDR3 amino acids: CASSLPLRQGNYGYTF. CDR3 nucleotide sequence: TGTGCCAGCAGCTTGCCCCTTCGACAGGGGAACTATGGCTACACCTTC.

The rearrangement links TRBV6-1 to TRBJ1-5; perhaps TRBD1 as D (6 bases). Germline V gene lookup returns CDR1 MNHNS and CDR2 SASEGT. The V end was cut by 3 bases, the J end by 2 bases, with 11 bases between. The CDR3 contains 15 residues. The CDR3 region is CASSERWTGNQPQHF. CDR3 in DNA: TGTGCCAGCAGTGAGCGTTGGACAGGCAATCAGCCCCAGCATTTT.

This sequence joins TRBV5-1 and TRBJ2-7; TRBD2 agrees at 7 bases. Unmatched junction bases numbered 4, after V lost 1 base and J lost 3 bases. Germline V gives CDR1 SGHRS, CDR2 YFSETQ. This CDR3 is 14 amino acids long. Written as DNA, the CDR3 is TGCGCCAGCAGCTTGACGGGGGGAGGCTACGAGCAGTACTTC. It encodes CASSLTGGGYEQYF. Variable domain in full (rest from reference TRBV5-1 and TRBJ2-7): KAGVTQTPRYLIKTRGQQVTLSCSPISGHRSVSWYQQTPGQGLQFLFEYFSETQRNKGNFPGRFSGRQFSNSRSEMNVSTLELGDSALYLCASSLTGGGYEQYFGPGTRLTVT.

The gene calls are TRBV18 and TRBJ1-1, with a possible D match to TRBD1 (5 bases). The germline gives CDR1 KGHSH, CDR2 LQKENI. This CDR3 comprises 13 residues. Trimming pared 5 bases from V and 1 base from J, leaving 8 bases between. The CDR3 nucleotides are TGTGCCAGCTCAGCCACAGGGAACACTGAAGCTTTCTTT. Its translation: CASSATGNTEAFF. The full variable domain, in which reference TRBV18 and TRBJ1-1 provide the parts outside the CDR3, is NAGVMQNPRHLVRRRGQEARLRCSPMKGHSHVYWYRQLPEEGLKFMVYLQKENIIDESGMPKERFSAEFPKEGPSILRIQQVVRGDSAAYFCASSATGNTEAFFGQGTRLTVV.